This T cell receptor beta chain stems from a study of blood T cell repertoires in COVID-19. Sequenced by immunoSEQ multiplex PCR; TCRdb stores in-frame clones only, minus some. The sample lists 200,000 to 250,000 clones, 75% to 85% occurring once. The CDR3 has 14 residues. Per the germline V gene, CDR1 is LNHDA and CDR2 is SQIVND (reference sequence). Trimming removed 2 bases at V and 2 bases at J, with 10 bases between. The sample comprised peripheral blood. This TCR was sampled from a man aged 50 or older with active or convalescent COVID-19. The J gene is TRBJ2-7, the V gene TRBV19; TRBD2 is a possible D gene (5 bases). The chain's CDR3 is CASSIFGEAYEQYF. CDR3 DNA: TGTGCCAGTAGTATATTCGGGGAAGCCTACGAGCAGTACTTC.